This TCR beta chain was identified in a study of cytomegalovirus exposure and HLA in healthy donors. Of note for this clone: Its antigen is not known.

General study points: A missense DCLRE1C variant was associated with V- and J-gene trimming of TCR beta chains in a later analysis, and an independent cohort replicated the association.

The PCR made use of 60 Vbeta and 13 Jbeta primers. Profiled with immunoSEQ multiplex PCR; TCRdb holds only in-frame clones, not every one. The sample carries over 110,000 clones, 78% recorded once. CDR1 MNHNY and CDR2 SVGAGI come from the germline V gene (reference sequence). V dropped 2 bases and J dropped 3 bases, with 14 bases sitting between them. This CDR3 has 15 residues. The chain recombines TRBV6-6 with TRBJ2-7; possibly TRBD1 for D (5 bases). The sequenced sample was PBMCs. The receptor was derived from a woman between 18 and 29 years old in good health and CMV-seropositive. CDR3 in amino acids: CASSYGPAGIYEQYF. The CDR3 bases are TGTGCCAGCAGTTACGGACCGGCAGGGATCTACGAGCAGTACTTC.